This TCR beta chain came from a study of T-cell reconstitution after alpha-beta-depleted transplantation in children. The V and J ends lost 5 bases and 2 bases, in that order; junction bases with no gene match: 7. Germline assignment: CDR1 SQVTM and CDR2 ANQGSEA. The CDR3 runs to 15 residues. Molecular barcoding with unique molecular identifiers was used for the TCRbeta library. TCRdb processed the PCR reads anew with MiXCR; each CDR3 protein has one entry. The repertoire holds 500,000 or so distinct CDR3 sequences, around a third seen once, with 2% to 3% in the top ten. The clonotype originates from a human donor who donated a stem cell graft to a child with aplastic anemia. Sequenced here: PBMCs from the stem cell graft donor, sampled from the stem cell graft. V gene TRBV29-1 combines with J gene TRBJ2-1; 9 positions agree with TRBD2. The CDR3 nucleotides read TGCAGCGTTCCTGTGACTAGCGGCACCTACAATGAGCAGTTCTTC. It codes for CSVPVTSGTYNEQFF.